This TCR beta chain appears in the sequencing data of a study of T-cell reconstitution after alpha-beta-depleted transplantation in children. Notes on the study in general: It was newly produced T cells that mostly accounted for T-cell counts and diversity one year after transplant.

The authors prepared the TCRbeta library with unique molecular identifiers. TCRdb analysed the PCR reads with MiXCR anew, one entry per CDR3 protein. Counted here are some 840,000 distinct CDR3 sequences, under 20% occurring once; the ten biggest clones make up around 5.3%. Germline loops: CDR1 MDHEN, CDR2 SYDVKM. CDR3 length: 16 residues. Trimming at V came to 3 bases and at J to 3 bases, leaving 5 bases not matched to a gene. There are many counts of this clonotype. Its antigen remains unidentified. The rearrangement joins TRBV28 to TRBJ2-1; TRBD2 matches at 10 bases. The receptor was derived from a male patient younger than 18 who had a stem cell transplant for acute lymphoblastic leukemia, so the T cells may come from the graft donor. This specimen consisted of PBMCs, mostly from graft donor cells, obtained 360 days after TCRalphabeta/CD19-depleted stem cell transplant. For the CDR3, the DNA is TGTGCCAGCAGTTTGATAGGACTAGCGGTCTACAATGAGCAGTTCTTC. As protein: CASSLIGLAVYNEQFF.